This T cell receptor beta chain was captured in a study of PD-L1 blockade in urothelial cancer listed by TCRdb under 2017. With respect to the entire study: Therapy was started at some point between 2014 and 2016 for all patients, and atezolizumab 1,200 mg was administered intravenously every 3 weeks. Blood samples yielded a median of approximately 150,000 T cells and approximately 83,000 unique TCRs, with median clonality roughly 0.082. Pretreatment tumor samples and matched peripheral blood, collected serially before and after atezolizumab treatment, underwent TCR sequencing. Durable clinical benefit meant progression-free survival longer than 6 months, and TCR features were also tested against progression-free and overall survival. Blood samples were analyzed at 3 weeks after treatment start (second dose) and at 6 weeks after treatment start. An ECOG performance status of 0 or 1 was recorded for the patients, and 0 to 3 prior chemotherapy regimens had been received by the patients. Pretreatment blood TCR-seq was available for 30 or so patients, at least one posttreatment blood collection was obtained for about 24 patients, and tumor TCR-seq was available for about 24 patients. In the same patients, pretreatment tumors underwent whole exome sequencing and RNA sequencing in addition to TCR sequencing. Some ten patients reached durable clinical benefit, while around 19 patients did not. An exploratory multi-omic analysis was conducted of the somatic, immune and clinical correlates of response to PD-L1 blockade with atezolizumab in urothelial cancer. About 85% of the roughly 29 patients were males with bladder-origin urothelial cancer, and about 65% of the roughly 30 reported a prior smoking history. The full study reports these points: Improved progression-free and overall survival was associated with having pretreatment peripheral blood TCR clonality below the median. Because the sample size was small (n ≈ 31) and many of the analyses were exploratory, the results are meant to be hypothesis-generating. Greater expansion of tumor-associated TCR clones in peripheral blood 3 weeks after the start of treatment was observed in patients with durable benefit (n of about 20, p = 0.022).

A remark on this clone: Its antigen target is currently unknown. No much larger clonotype is one base removed from it; base qualities were not supplied.

Synthetic TCR analog templates were spiked into each PCR to estimate absolute template abundance from read counts. Using the immunoSEQ assay, TCRbeta CDR3 regions were amplified from genomic DNA with bias-controlled V and J gene primers. Sequencing of rearranged TCRbeta segments was performed at approximately 20X coverage. The authors processed their data as follows. Sequencing errors were corrected by clustering and CDR3s were annotated against IMGT to assign V, D and J genes. Downstream analyses used only productive TCRbeta rearrangements and left out out-of-frame or stop-codon sequences. To compute clonality, Shannon entropy was normalized by the log of the number of unique productive sequences and then subtracted from one. Clones differing between time points or between blood and tumor were identified by Fisher's exact test with Benjamini-Hochberg correction at adjusted p below 0.01. TCRdb holds this immuneACCESS table with in-frame rearrangements only. Some clones are missing; in checked studies, unresolved V genes explain under half, and the rest has no known cause. Clone size and V and J calls were adopted from that table, with D and trimming inferred from the DNA. The sample table contains more than 50,000 clones; only one count was recorded for roughly 82% of them. The ten largest clones capture about 4.5% of the sample.

Germline trimming: 0 bases from V, 8 bases from J; junction bases outside gene matches: 9. Measured from the cysteine to the phenylalanine, the CDR3 is 15 residues long. The sequence is cut down to CDR3 DNA, 45 bases in frame from base 1. The germline V gene supplies CDR1 SGDLS and CDR2 YYNGEE. A cohort of more than 25 patients with locally advanced or metastatic urothelial carcinoma, treated at Memorial Sloan Kettering on a trial protocol, was included. Peripheral blood mononuclear cells were collected pretreatment and during treatment, at between 1 and 8 total time points per patient. The Qiagen DNeasy Blood extraction kit was used to purify genomic DNA from total PBMCs and from tumor samples. Collected pretreatment and during treatment, PBMCs were isolated and stored as previously described.

Sequenced material: PBMCs, taken around atezolizumab (anti-PD-L1) treatment. This TCR derives from a man between 70 and 80 years old with urothelial cancer. The chain employs TRBV9 and TRBJ2-3; 7 bases in between match TRBD1. The CDR3 protein: CASSVGGQAFGTQYF. The nucleotide sequence is TGTGCCAGCAGCGTAGGTGGACAGGCTTTTGGTACGCAGTATTTT. Supplemented by the reference TRBV9 and TRBJ2-3 proteins around the CDR3, the complete variable domain is DSGVTQTPKHLITATGQRVTLRCSPRSGDLSVYWYQQSLDQGLQFLIQYYNGEERAKGNILERFSAQQFPDLHSELNLSSLELGDSALYFCASSVGGQAFGTQYFGPGTRLTVL.